Each of the 28 T cell receptor beta chains below was sequenced from the same sample in a study of blood T cell repertoires in COVID-19 (dated by TCRdb to 2019 to 2021). Libraries were made using the immunoSEQ multiplex PCR assay. TCRdb obtained this table from immuneACCESS and retained in-frame rearrangements with V and J assigned. These tables miss some clones; where compared with another copy, unresolved V genes account for less than half of the shortfall, and the remainder is unexplained. The sample records approximately 180,000 clones, 82% of which are singletons. About 8% of the sample is in the top ten clones. The source material was peripheral blood. The receptors stem from a woman in her seventies with acute or convalescent COVID-19.

This rearrangement joins TRBV5-1 to TRBJ2-7; 7 bases fit TRBD2. Per germline, CDR1 SGHRS and CDR2 YFSETQ. With V trimmed by 4 bases and J by 2 bases, 9 bases remained unmatched. This CDR3 region has 15 residues. CDR3 residues: CASSVSGTQPYEQYF. CDR3 nucleotides: TGCGCCAGCAGCGTAAGCGGGACGCAACCCTACGAGCAGTACTTC.

The chain employs TRBV12-3 or TRBV12-4 and TRBJ2-5; D unclear. The CDR3 is 13 amino acids. Trimming stripped 6 bases from V and 3 bases from J, with 11 bases between. The CDR3 DNA reads TGTGCCAGCAGCCCCTCACAAAAAGAGACCCAGTACTTC. Translating it yields CASSPSQKETQYF.

The gene calls are TRBV5-1 and TRBJ2-7, with TRBD1 identical over 7 bases. Looked up from germline, CDR1 is SGHRS and CDR2 is YFSETQ. This CDR3 comprises 15 residues. The V and J ends lost 4 bases and 4 bases, in that order; junction bases with no gene match: 11. The CDR3 is CASSPSTGQNYEQYF. In nucleotides, the CDR3 is TGCGCCAGCAGCCCTTCAACGGGACAGAATTACGAGCAGTACTTC.

The V call is TRBV10-3, the J call TRBJ2-7, with 10 bases aligning to TRBD1. The ends lost 6 bases at V and 4 bases at J; junction bases unmatched: 6. Germline V gene lookup returns CDR1 ENHRY and CDR2 SYGVKD. The CDR3 is 14 residues long. CDR3 sequence reads: CAIRRQGAGYEQYF. Here the CDR3 DNA reads TGTGCCATCAGGAGACAGGGGGCAGGGTACGAGCAGTACTTC.

The chain joins TRBV6-1 to TRBJ2-7; 9 bases map to TRBD2. Germline assignment: CDR1 MNHNS and CDR2 SASEGT. The CDR3 is made up of 15 amino acids. V trimming: 2 bases; J trimming: 7 bases; junction bases outside the gene matches: 9. CDR3 protein: CASSEIRGGAGEQYF. As DNA, the CDR3 is TGTGCCAGCAGTGAAATACGCGGGGGGGCGGGAGAGCAGTACTTC.

Worth noting for this clone: An end of the junction does not agree with germline; a read error may underlie this. V and J are TRBV3-1 (or the pseudogene TRBV3-2) and TRBJ1-1; D unclear. From germline, CDR1 is LGHDT and CDR2 YNNKEL (reference sequence). The CDR3 loop spans 11 amino acids. Here the CDR3 reads CASSQSGPTAF. Written as DNA, the CDR3 is TGTGCCAGCAGCCAAAGCGGGCCGACCGCCTTT.

The J gene is TRBJ2-7, the V gene TRBV6-1; a possible D gene is TRBD1 (5 bases). Germline V gives CDR1 MNHNS, CDR2 SASEGT. V dropped 2 bases and J dropped 3 bases, with 8 bases sitting between them. The CDR3 length is 13 residues. This chain's CDR3 is CASSEPGNYEQYF. The CDR3 DNA is TGTGCCAGCAGTGAACCAGGGAACTACGAGCAGTACTTC.

The chain is built from TRBV7-9 and TRBJ1-2, with 9 bases aligning to TRBD1. Germline lookup yields CDR1 SEHNR and CDR2 FQNEAQ (reference sequence). V trimming: 1 base; J trimming: 5 bases; junction bases outside the gene matches: 5. This CDR3 has 15 amino acids. The CDR3 DNA reads TGTGCCAGCAGCTTAGGGACAGGGGAGATATATGGCTACACCTTC. This translates into CASSLGTGEIYGYTF.

V gene TRBV29-1 combines with J gene TRBJ1-1; D unresolved. Germline V lookup: CDR1 SQVTM, CDR2 ANQGSEA. V gave up 7 bases and J gave up 4 bases, with 10 bases separating them. This CDR3 comprises 11 residues. The CDR3 nucleotides read TGCAGCGCCTCTGTTAGCACTGAAGCTTTCTTT. It yields the protein CSASVSTEAFF.

The rearrangement links TRBV18 to TRBJ1-2; 8 nucleotides agree with TRBD1. J lost 9 bases, V lost 3 bases, and 12 bases had no gene match. This CDR3 contains 15 residues. Germline values: CDR1 KGHSH, CDR2 LQKENI. CDR3: CASSPSAGTGTSYTF. The CDR3 DNA is TGTGCCAGCTCACCCTCCGCCGGGACAGGAACAAGCTACACCTTC.

The chain combines TRBV12-3 or TRBV12-4 with TRBJ2-7; the match to TRBD1 covers 8 bases. J was trimmed by 6 bases and V by 10 bases; bases with no gene match: 11. The CDR3 runs 13 residues. CDR3 sequence: CAIRRQGAFEQYF. CDR3 coding DNA: TGTGCCATTCGGCGGCAGGGGGCCTTCGAGCAGTACTTC.

The chain uses TRBV21-1 and TRBJ2-4; TRBD1 is taken as the D call from the table, unchecked against the DNA. TRBV21-1 is a pseudogene locus. This CDR3 has 16 amino acids. CDR3 sequence (DNA): TGTGCCAGCAGCGCATCAGGACATTTGGCCAAAAACATTCAGTACTTC. Amino acids: CASSASGHLAKNIQYF.

This sequence joins TRBV21-1 and TRBJ2-7; the table's D call, TRBD2, was not checked against the DNA. TRBV21-1 is labeled a pseudogene. The CDR3 has 15 residues. The CDR3 coding sequence is TGTGCCAGCAGCAAAGAGCGGGAGGAATCCTACGAGCAGTACTTC. Encoded protein: CASSKEREESYEQYF.

The chain carries TRBV11-2 and TRBJ2-3; D is unresolved. The ends were cut back, 4 bases at V and 0 bases at J, with 14 bases in the middle. This CDR3 has 16 residues. Germline V CDR1 and CDR2: SGHAT, FQNNGV. Here the CDR3 DNA reads TGTGCCAGCAGCTCCCCCTTATCGACTAGCACAGATACGCAGTATTTT. It codes for CASSSPLSTSTDTQYF.

With respect to this clone: Additional DNA sequences in this sample encode the identical CDR3. This chain joins TRBV7-2 and TRBJ1-2; 8 nucleotides align to TRBD1. CDR3 size: 14 residues. Germline assignment: CDR1 SGHTA and CDR2 FQGNSA. Trimming cost V 5 bases and J 4 bases; bases outside gene matches: 6. CDR3 coding DNA: TGTGCCAGCAGCCCTGACAGGGGAGGCTATGGCTACACCTTC. Protein sequence: CASSPDRGGYGYTF.

This sequence joins TRBV11-2 and TRBJ2-1; 10 bases are a match to TRBD2. The V gene end was trimmed by 5 bases and the J gene end by 8 bases; junction bases not matched to a gene: 9. This CDR3 is 15 amino acids long. The germline V gene encodes CDR1 SGHAT and CDR2 FQNNGV. DNA of the CDR3: TGTGCCAGCAGCCTCTTAGAGCGGGGGGGCGATGAGCAGTTCTTC. Its translation is CASSLLERGGDEQFF.

This clone has only one observation. The chain has TRBV6-2 or TRBV6-3 and TRBJ2-1, with D maybe TRBD2 (6 bases). The CDR3 has 15 amino acids. Deletions cut 6 bases from V and 0 bases from J, with 12 bases between. CDR1 and CDR2 from the germline V gene are MNHEY and SVGEGT. Here the CDR3 DNA reads TGTGCCAGCAGCGACGGGAGCCCCTCCTACAATGAGCAGTTCTTC. Translated: CASSDGSPSYNEQFF.

The chain carries TRBV28 and TRBJ1-5, with D perhaps matching TRBD1 (5 bases). This CDR3 has 15 residues. V lost 2 bases to trimming and J lost 5 bases, with 13 bases between them. CDR1 and CDR2 (germline): MDHEN, SYDVKM. The CDR3 region has the DNA TGTGCCAGCAGTTTAGGGGGGAACCTGGATCAGCCCCAGCATTTT. This gives the protein CASSLGGNLDQPQHF.

The chain joins TRBV5-4 to TRBJ2-7, with unresolved D. V lost 4 bases and J lost 3, with 11 bases in between. This CDR3 spans 13 amino acids. In germline, CDR1 is SGHNT, CDR2 YYREEE (reference sequence). CDR3 protein: CASSRSVSYEQYF. The DNA for the CDR3 is TGTGCCAGCAGCCGCTCCGTCAGCTACGAGCAGTACTTC.

The rearrangement uses TRBV4-3 and TRBJ1-6, with D uncertain. V was pared by 2 bases and J by 7 bases, with 9 bases between. The germline V gene has CDR1 LGHNA and CDR2 YSLEER. The CDR3 loop spans 14 amino acids. CDR3 nucleotide sequence: TGCGCCAGCAGCCAATGGTCGGGGAATTCACCCCTCCACTTT. As protein: CASSQWSGNSPLHF.

The genes are TRBV29-1 and TRBJ2-5; 10 bases map to TRBD2. Trimming removed 5 bases from V and 1 base from J; junction bases left unmatched: 7. CDR3 length: 15 amino acids. The germline V gene has CDR1 SQVTM and CDR2 ANQGSEA. CDR3 sequence reads: CSVRLLAGIQETQYF. CDR3 nucleotide sequence: TGCAGCGTTCGGCTACTAGCGGGGATCCAAGAGACCCAGTACTTC.

This sequence joins TRBV5-8 and TRBJ2-7; 7 bases align to TRBD1. Germline-derived CDR1 and CDR2 are SGHTS and YDEGEE. Germline trimming cut 0 bases from V and 3 bases from J; bases unmatched to any gene: 6. This CDR3 is built from 15 residues. CDR3 loop: CASSLAVGGLYEQYF. The CDR3 nucleotides are TGTGCCAGCAGCTTGGCGGTAGGGGGCCTCTACGAGCAGTACTTC.

This chain connects TRBV7-9 to TRBJ2-4; tentatively, D is TRBD1 (6 bases). Germline V gene sequence: CDR1 SEHNR, CDR2 FQNEAQ (reference sequence). This CDR3 is built from 13 residues. The ends were cut back, 8 bases at V and 8 bases at J, with 16 bases in the middle. CDR3 protein: CASQRGHVDIQYF. DNA of the CDR3: TGTGCCAGCCAACGGGGACATGTGGACATTCAGTACTTC.

The chain links TRBV6-2 or TRBV6-3 to TRBJ2-7; 8 nucleotides agree with TRBD2. CDR3 length equals 16 residues. Germline V CDR1 and CDR2: MNHEY, SVGEGT. The V gene end was trimmed by 5 bases and the J gene end by 1 base; junction bases not matched to a gene: 10. This CDR3 is CASSTARTSQSYEQYF. CDR3 in DNA: TGTGCCAGCAGTACCGCCCGGACTAGCCAATCCTACGAGCAGTACTTC.

The rearrangement links TRBV27 to TRBJ1-6; D not certain. CDR1 is MNHEY, CDR2 SMNVEV, per germline (reference sequence). Trimming pared 8 bases from V and 8 bases from J, leaving 13 bases between. This CDR3 is 13 amino acids long. The CDR3 loop reads CASRYYQDSPLHF. The CDR3 nucleotides read TGTGCCAGCCGCTATTACCAGGATTCACCCCTCCACTTT.

This chain links TRBV7-2 with TRBJ1-3, with D perhaps matching TRBD1 (6 bases). The CDR3 is 15 amino acids. V shed 1 base and J shed 0 bases, with 7 bases lying between them. Per the germline V gene, CDR1 is SGHTA and CDR2 is FQGNSA. The CDR3 DNA reads as TGTGCCAGCAGCTTAGGAGGGGGCTCTGGAAACACCATATATTTT. It specifies CASSLGGGSGNTIYF.

The chain employs TRBV25-1 and TRBJ1-6; perhaps TRBD1 as D (5 bases). Germline CDR1 reads MGHDK; CDR2 reads SYGVNS. This CDR3 spans 13 amino acids. The V gene lost 8 bases and the J gene lost 7 bases, with 12 bases spanning the gap. Written as DNA, the CDR3 is TGTGCCAGCGGCAGGCCAGGGAATTCACCCCTCCACTTT. Translation gives CASGRPGNSPLHF.

The chain employs TRBV7-2 and TRBJ1-1, with 8 bases aligning to TRBD1. Germline CDR1 reads SGHTA; CDR2 reads FQGNSA. Trimming at V came to 5 bases and at J to 6 bases, leaving 11 bases not matched to a gene. CDR3 size: 15 residues. The CDR3 is CASSPWTGQGAEAFF. The CDR3 DNA reads as TGTGCCAGCAGCCCCTGGACAGGGCAGGGAGCTGAAGCTTTCTTT.